One and the same sample provided the 8 T cell receptor beta chains below, sequenced in a study of blood T cell repertoires in COVID-19. Sequencing used immunoSEQ multiplex PCR; TCRdb keeps in-frame clones, though not all of them. This table has about 480,000 clones, 89% appearing once. Sequencing used peripheral blood. These TCRs come from a man aged 18 to 35 with COVID-19, enrolled during active disease.

This rearrangement joins TRBV15 to TRBJ1-1; 7 bases are shared with TRBD1. Trimming at V came to 0 bases and at J to 4 bases, leaving 14 bases not matched to a gene. Germline CDR1 LNHNV, CDR2 YYDKDF (reference sequence). CDR3 length: 18 amino acids. The CDR3 here is CATSRERRMTGYGTEAFF. CDR3 coding DNA: TGTGCCACCAGCAGAGAGCGTCGGATGACAGGGTACGGCACTGAAGCTTTCTTT.

This rearrangement joins TRBV4-1 to TRBJ2-7; possibly TRBD1 for D (6 bases). In germline, CDR1 is MGHRA, CDR2 YSYEKL. The CDR3 length is 13 residues. V lost 3 bases and J 2 bases, leaving 8 bases between the germline ends. The CDR3 DNA follows: TGCGCCAGCAGCCATGCAGGGGCCTACGAGCAGTACTTC. Protein: CASSHAGAYEQYF.

The J gene is TRBJ1-3, the V gene TRBV6-6; weak D call: TRBD1 (6 bases). Germline CDR1 MNHNY, CDR2 SVGAGI (reference sequence). The V and J ends lost 2 bases and 8 bases respectively, with 13 bases between them. CDR3 length: 14 residues. CDR3 residues: CASSYVGYRDTIYF. CDR3 bases: TGTGCCAGCAGTTACGTCGGCTACAGGGACACCATATATTTT.

This clone was observed once. This chain uses TRBV6-1 with TRBJ2-5; D ambiguous. Germline CDR1 is MNHNS and CDR2 is SASEGT. Trimming removed 1 base at V and 4 bases at J, with 4 bases between. This CDR3 spans 12 amino acids. The CDR3 reads CASSEDGETQYF. CDR3 coding DNA: TGTGCCAGCAGTGAAGACGGAGAGACCCAGTACTTC.

As concerns this clone: Additional DNA sequences in this sample encode the identical CDR3. This chain connects TRBV12-3 or TRBV12-4 to TRBJ2-2; no definite D call. The CDR3 is 12 amino acids. Trimming cost V 6 bases and J 6 bases, with 8 bases left between them. DNA of the CDR3: TGTGCCAGCAGACGAGCTGCCGGGGAGCTGTTTTTT. Amino acids: CASRRAAGELFF.

The chain couples TRBV4-1 to TRBJ1-5; D is unresolved. Trimming took off 0 bases at V and 9 bases at J, with 9 bases between the two ends. This CDR3 has 13 residues. Per germline, CDR1 MGHRA and CDR2 YSYEKL. The CDR3 DNA follows: TGCGCCAGCAGCCAAGAAATGTCGAGGCCCCAGCATTTT. Protein: CASSQEMSRPQHF.

The rearrangement joins TRBV5-4 to TRBJ2-7; 7 bases line up with TRBD2. This CDR3 is 16 amino acids long. Germline V gene sequence: CDR1 SGHNT, CDR2 YYREEE (reference sequence). J lost 7 bases, V lost 0 bases, and 13 bases had no gene match. The CDR3 bases are TGTGCCAGCAGCTTGGCCGCGGAGGGAGGGAGAGGTGAGCAGTACTTC. It encodes CASSLAAEGGRGEQYF.

This clone has a handful of counts. The chain carries TRBV27 and TRBJ1-1, with D possibly being TRBD1 (6 bases). V lost 8 bases, J lost 1 base, and 11 bases lay in between. Germline V gene sequence: CDR1 MNHEY, CDR2 SMNVEV (reference sequence). This CDR3 is 13 amino acids long. The CDR3: CASGKQGNTEAFF. CDR3 nucleotide sequence: TGTGCCAGCGGCAAACAGGGGAACACTGAAGCTTTCTTT.